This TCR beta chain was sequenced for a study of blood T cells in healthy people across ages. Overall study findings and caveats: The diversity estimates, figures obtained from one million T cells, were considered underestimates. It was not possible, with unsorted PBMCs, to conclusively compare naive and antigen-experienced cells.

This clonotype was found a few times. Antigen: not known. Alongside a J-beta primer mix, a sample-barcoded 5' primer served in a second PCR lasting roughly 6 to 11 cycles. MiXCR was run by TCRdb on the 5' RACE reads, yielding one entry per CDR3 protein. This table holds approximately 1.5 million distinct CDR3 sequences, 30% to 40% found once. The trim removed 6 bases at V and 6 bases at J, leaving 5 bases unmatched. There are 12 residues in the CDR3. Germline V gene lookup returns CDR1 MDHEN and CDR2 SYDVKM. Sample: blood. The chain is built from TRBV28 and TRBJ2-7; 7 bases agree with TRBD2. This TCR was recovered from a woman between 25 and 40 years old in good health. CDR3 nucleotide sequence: TGTGCCAGCAGCCGCGGCGGGAGCGAGCAGTACTTC. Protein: CASSRGGSEQYF.